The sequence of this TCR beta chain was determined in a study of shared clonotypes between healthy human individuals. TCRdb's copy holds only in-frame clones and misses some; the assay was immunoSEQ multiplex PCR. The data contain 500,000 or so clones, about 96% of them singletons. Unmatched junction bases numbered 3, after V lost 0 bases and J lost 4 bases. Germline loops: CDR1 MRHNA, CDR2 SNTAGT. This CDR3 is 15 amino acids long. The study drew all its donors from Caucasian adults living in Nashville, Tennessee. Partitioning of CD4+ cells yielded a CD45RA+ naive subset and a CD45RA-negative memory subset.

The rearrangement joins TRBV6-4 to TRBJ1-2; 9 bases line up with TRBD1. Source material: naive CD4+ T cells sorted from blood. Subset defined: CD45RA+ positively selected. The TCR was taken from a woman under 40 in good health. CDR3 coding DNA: TGTGCCAGCAGTGACTCCGCGGGACAGGGCTATGGCTACACCTTC. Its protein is CASSDSAGQGYGYTF.